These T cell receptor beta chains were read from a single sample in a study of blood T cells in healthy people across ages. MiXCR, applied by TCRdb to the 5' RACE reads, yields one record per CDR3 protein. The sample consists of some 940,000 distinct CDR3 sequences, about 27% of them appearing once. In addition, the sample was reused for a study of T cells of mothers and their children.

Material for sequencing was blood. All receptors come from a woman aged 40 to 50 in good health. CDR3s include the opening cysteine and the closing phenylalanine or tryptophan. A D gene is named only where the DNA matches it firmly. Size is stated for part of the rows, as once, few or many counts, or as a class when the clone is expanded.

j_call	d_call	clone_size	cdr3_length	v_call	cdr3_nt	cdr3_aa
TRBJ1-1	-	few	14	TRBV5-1	TGCGCCAGCAGCCAACAGCAGATGAACACTGAAGCTTTCTTT	CASSQQQMNTEAFF
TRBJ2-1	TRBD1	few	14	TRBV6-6	TGTGCCAGCAGCCAGGGGGCGATGGGAAATGAGCAGTTCTTC	CASSQGAMGNEQFF
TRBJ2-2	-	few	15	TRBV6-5	TGTGCCAGCAGTTGGTCGGGGGCGAACACCGGGGAGCTGTTTTTT	CASSWSGANTGELFF
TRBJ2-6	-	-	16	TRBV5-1	TGCGCCAGCAGCTTGGGCCCTAGCTCTGGGGCCGACGTCCTGACTTTC	CASSLGPSSGADVLTF
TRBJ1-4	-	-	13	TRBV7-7	TGTGCTAGCAGCTGGAGGCGAAATGAAAAACTGTTTTTT	CASSWRRNEKLFF
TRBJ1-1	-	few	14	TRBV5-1	TGCGCCAGCAGCTTACTGGACAGTATCACTGAAGCTTTCTTT	CASSLLDSITEAFF
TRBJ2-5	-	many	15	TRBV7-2	TGTGCCAGCAGCGGATTACAGCCAGAAATCAGGACCCAGTACTTC	CASSGLQPEIRTQYF
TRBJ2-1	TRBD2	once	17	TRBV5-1	TGCGCCAGCAGCCCGGGGAGCGGGGCCCTCCTAGATAATGAGCAGTTCTTC	CASSPGSGALLDNEQFF
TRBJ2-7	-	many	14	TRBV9	TGTGCCAGCAGCGTACAAGAGGGGCCCTACGAGCAGTACTTC	CASSVQEGPYEQYF
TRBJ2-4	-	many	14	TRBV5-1	TGCGCCAGCAGCCCGGACACGACCAAAAACATTCAGTACTTC	CASSPDTTKNIQYF
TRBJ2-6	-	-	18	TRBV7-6	TGTGCCAGCAGCTTAGTAGGGACGGTCCGCTCTGGGGCCAACGTCCGGACTTTC	CASSLVGTVRSGANVRTF
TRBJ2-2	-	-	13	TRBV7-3	TGTGCCAGCAGCGCTACTAGATCCGGGGAGCTGTTTTTT	CASSATRSGELFF
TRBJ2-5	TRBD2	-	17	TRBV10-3	TGTGCCATCAAGGGGACTAGCGGGAGGGCCACACCAGAACGGCAGTACTTC	CAIKGTSGRATPERQYF
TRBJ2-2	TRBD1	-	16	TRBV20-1	TGCAGTGCTAGAAAGCGACAGGGGGCTTGGGACGGGGAGCTGTTTTTT	CSARKRQGAWDGELFF
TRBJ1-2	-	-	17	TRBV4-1	TGCGCCAGCAGCCAACGCCTTGTGAGGAGGGCTGACTATGGCTACACCTTC	CASSQRLVRRADYGYTF
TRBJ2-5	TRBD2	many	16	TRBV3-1	TGTGCCAGCAGCCAGAGGCGACTAGCGGGGGGAGAGACCCAGTACTTC	CASSQRRLAGGETQYF
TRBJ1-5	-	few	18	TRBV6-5	TGTGCCAGCAGTTACGGAGGTTGGAGGGTAGGGAGCAATCAGCCCCAGCATTTT	CASSYGGWRVGSNQPQHF
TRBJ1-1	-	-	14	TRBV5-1	TGCGCCAGCAGCTTGAGGCCCGGGGGCACTGAAGCTTTCTTT	CASSLRPGGTEAFF
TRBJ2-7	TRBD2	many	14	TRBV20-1	TGCAGTGCTAGAGATAGCGGGGGCAGAAACGAGCAGTACTTC	CSARDSGGRNEQYF
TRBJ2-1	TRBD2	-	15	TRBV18	TGTGCCAGCACCACGTCCCAGCGGGACTACAATGAGCAGTTCTTC	CASTTSQRDYNEQFF
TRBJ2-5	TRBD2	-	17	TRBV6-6	TGTGCCAGCAGTTACTCGCGGACTAGCGGGGGGTTCAATGAGCAGTACTTC	CASSYSRTSGGFNEQYF
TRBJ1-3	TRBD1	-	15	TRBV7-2	TGTGCCGGCAGCCAAGGGACAGCGTCTGGAAACACCATATATTTT	CAGSQGTASGNTIYF
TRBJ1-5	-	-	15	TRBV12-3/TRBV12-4	TGTGCCAGCAGCCAAGGGACGAGTTCCAATCAGCCCCAGCATTTT	CASSQGTSSNQPQHF
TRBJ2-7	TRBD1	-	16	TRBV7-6	TGTGCCAGCAGCTCGCACCCGGGACAGGGTTTATACGAGCAGTACTTC	CASSSHPGQGLYEQYF
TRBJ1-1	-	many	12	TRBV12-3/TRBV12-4	TGTGCCAGCACCAAGGTTCGCACTGAAGCTTTCTTT	CASTKVRTEAFF
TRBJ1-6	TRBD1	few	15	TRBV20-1	TGCAGTGCTAGAGATCCGGGACAGGGCGTTTCACCCCTCCACTTT	CSARDPGQGVSPLHF
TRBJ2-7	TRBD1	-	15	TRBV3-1	TGTGCCAGCAGCCAACAGGGACAGAGCTCCTACGAGCAGTACTTC	CASSQQGQSSYEQYF
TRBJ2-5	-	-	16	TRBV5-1	TGCGCCAGCAGCGGAGAAAGTACAGGGCCAGGGGAGACCCAGTACTTC	CASSGESTGPGETQYF
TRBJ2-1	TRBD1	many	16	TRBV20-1	TGCAGTGCCCCCGACTTACGGGACAGCGGTTACAATGAGCAGTTCTTC	CSAPDLRDSGYNEQFF
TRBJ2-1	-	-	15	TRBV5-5	TGTGCCAGCAGCTTGGGGCAGGGAGTACTCAATGAGCAGTTCTTC	CASSLGQGVLNEQFF
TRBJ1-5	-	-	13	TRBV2	TGTGCCGGCAGTGGGGATGGCAATCAGCCCCAGCATTTT	CAGSGDGNQPQHF